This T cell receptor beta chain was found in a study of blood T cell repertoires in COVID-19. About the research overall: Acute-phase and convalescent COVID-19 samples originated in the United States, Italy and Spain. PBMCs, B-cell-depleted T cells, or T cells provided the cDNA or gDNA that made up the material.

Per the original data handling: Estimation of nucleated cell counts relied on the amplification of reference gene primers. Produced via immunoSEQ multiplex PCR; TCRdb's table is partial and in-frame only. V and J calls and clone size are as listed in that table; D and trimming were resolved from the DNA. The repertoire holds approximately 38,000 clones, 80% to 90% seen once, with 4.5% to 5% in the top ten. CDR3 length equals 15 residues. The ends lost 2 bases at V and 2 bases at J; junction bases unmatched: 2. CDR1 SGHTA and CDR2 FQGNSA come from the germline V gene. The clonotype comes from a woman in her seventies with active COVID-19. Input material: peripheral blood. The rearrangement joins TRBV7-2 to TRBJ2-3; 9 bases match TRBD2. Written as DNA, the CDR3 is TGTGCCAGCAGCTTATTAGCGGGGGCCACAGATACGCAGTATTTT. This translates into CASSLLAGATDTQYF.